The TCR beta chain described here comes from a study of control samples from healthy donors and cancer patients. The protocol was immunoSEQ multiplex PCR, while the TCRdb copy is restricted to in-frame clones and leaves out a portion. The repertoire table contains approximately 190,000 clones. CDR3 length: 14 amino acids. Per germline, CDR1 SGHNT and CDR2 YYREEE (reference sequence). Trimming left V 6 bases short and J 5 bases short, with 17 bases between. The source is a young woman in good health. V and J are TRBV5-4 and TRBJ2-5, with a possible D match to TRBD2 (5 bases). Source material: blood. CDR3 sequence reads: CASKLELELETQYF. The CDR3 bases are TGTGCCAGCAAACTAGAACTAGAACTGGAGACCCAGTACTTC.